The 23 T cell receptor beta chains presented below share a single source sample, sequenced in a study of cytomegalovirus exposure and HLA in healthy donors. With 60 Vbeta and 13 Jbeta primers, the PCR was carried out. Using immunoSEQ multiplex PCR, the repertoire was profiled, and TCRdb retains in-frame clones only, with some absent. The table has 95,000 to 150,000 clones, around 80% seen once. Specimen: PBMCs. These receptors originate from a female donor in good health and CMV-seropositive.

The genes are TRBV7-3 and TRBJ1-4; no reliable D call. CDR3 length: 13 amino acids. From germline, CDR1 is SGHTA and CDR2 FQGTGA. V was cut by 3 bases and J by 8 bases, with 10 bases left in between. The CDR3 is CASSLERGEKLFF. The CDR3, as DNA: TGTGCCAGCAGCTTGGAACGAGGGGAAAAACTGTTTTTT.

This CDR3 reads CASSVGGENYGYTF. Here the CDR3 DNA reads TGTGCCAGCAGCGTAGGAGGAGAGAACTATGGCTACACCTTC. V usage is TRBV9 and J usage is TRBJ1-2; D remains ambiguous. Per the germline V gene, CDR1 is SGDLS and CDR2 is YYNGEE. V was cut by 0 bases and J by 2 bases, with 8 bases left in between. The CDR3 is made up of 14 amino acids.

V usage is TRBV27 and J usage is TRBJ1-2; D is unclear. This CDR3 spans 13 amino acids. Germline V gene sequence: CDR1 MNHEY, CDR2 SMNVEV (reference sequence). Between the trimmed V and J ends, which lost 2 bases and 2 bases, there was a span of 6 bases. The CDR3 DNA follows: TGTGCCAGCAGTTTAGGGCAGAACTATGGCTACACCTTC. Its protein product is CASSLGQNYGYTF.

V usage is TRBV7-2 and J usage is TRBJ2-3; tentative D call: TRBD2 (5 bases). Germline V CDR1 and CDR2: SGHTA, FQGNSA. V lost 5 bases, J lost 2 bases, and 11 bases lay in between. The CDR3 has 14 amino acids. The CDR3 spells CASSRTGFTDTQYF. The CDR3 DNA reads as TGTGCCAGCAGCCGGACTGGGTTCACAGATACGCAGTATTTT.

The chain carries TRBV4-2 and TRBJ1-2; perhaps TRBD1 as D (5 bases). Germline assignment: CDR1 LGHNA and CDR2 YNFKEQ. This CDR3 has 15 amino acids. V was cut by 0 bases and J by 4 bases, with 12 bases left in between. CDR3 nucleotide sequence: TGTGCCAGCAGCCAAGACAGACAGCCCAGCTATGGCTACACCTTC. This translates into CASSQDRQPSYGYTF.

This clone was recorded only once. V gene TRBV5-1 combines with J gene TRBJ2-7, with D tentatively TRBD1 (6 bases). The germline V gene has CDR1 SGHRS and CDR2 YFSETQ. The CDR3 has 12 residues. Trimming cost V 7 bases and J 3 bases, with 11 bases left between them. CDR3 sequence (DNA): TGCGCCAGCCGTCAAGGGGGCTACGAGCAGTACTTC. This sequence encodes CASRQGGYEQYF.

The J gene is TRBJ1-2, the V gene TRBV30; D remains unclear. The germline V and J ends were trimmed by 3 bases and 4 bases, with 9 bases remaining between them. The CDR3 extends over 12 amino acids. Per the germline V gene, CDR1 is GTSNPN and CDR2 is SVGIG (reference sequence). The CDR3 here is CAWRMTSYGYTF. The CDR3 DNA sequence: TGTGCCTGGAGGATGACTAGCTATGGCTACACCTTC.

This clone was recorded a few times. The CDR3 region has the DNA TGTGCCAGCAGTGAAGCTAGACTCGGGGTACCTCTGGATGAGCAGTTCTTC. Residues: CASSEARLGVPLDEQFF. This chain joins TRBV6-1 and TRBJ2-1; D might be TRBD2 (5 bases). Trimming stripped 0 bases from V and 8 bases from J, with 20 bases between. The CDR3 has 17 residues. The germline V gene has CDR1 MNHNS and CDR2 SASEGT.

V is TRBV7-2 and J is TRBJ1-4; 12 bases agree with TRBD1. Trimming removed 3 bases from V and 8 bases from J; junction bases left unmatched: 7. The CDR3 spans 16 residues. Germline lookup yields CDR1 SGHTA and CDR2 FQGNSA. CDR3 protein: CASSLKGTGGGEKLFF. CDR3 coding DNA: TGTGCCAGCAGCTTGAAGGGGACAGGGGGCGGCGAAAAACTGTTTTTT.

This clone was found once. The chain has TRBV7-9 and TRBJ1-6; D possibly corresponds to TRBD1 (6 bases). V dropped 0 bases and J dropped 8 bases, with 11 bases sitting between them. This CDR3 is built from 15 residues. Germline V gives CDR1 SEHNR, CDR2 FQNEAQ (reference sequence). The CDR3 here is CASSLAAQGYSPLHF. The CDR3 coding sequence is TGTGCCAGCAGCTTAGCTGCCCAGGGGTATTCACCCCTCCACTTT. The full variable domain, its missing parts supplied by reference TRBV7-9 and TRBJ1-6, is DTGVSQNPRHKITKRGQNVTFRCDPISEHNRLYWYRQTLGQGPEFLTYFQNEAQLEKSRLLSDRFSAERPKGSFSTLEIQRTEQGDSAMYLCASSLAAQGYSPLHFGNGTRLTVT.

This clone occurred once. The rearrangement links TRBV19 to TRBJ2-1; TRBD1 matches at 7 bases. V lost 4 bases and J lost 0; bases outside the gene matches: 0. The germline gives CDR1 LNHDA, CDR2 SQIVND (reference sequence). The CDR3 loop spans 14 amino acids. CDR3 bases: TGTGCCAGTAGTACAGGGGGCTCCTACAATGAGCAGTTCTTC. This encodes CASSTGGSYNEQFF.

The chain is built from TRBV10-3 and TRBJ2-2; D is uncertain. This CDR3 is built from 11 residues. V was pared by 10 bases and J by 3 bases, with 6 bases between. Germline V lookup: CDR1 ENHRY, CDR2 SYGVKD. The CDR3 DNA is TGTGCCACTCAGGACACCGGGGAGCTGTTTTTT. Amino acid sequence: CATQDTGELFF.

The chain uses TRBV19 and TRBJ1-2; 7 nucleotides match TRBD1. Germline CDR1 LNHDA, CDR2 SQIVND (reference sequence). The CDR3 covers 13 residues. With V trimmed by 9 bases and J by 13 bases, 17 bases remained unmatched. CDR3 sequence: CASQNRDSRGTTF. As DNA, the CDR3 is TGTGCCAGCCAAAACCGGGACAGCCGCGGGACCACCTTC.

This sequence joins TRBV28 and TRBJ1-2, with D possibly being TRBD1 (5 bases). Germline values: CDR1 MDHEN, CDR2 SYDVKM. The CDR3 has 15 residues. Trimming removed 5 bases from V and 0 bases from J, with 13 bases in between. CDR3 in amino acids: CASSGGAPANYGYTF. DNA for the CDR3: TGTGCCAGCAGTGGTGGGGCACCCGCTAACTATGGCTACACCTTC.

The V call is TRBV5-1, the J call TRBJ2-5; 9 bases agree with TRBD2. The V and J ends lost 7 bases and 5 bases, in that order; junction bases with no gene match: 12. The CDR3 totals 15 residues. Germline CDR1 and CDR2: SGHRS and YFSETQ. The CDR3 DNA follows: TGCGCCAGCCGGGGGAGGCGGGGGGGCGCTGAGACCCAGTACTTC. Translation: CASRGRRGGAETQYF. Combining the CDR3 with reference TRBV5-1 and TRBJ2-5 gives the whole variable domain KAGVTQTPRYLIKTRGQQVTLSCSPISGHRSVSWYQQTPGQGLQFLFEYFSETQRNKGNFPGRFSGRQFSNSRSEMNVSTLELGDSALYLCASRGRRGGAETQYFGPGTRLLVL.

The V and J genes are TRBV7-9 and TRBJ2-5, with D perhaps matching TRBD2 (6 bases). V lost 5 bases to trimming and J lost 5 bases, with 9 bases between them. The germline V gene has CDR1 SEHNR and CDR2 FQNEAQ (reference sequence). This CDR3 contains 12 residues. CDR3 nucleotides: TGTGCCAGCAGCCAGGAGGGGGAGACCCAGTACTTC. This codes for CASSQEGETQYF.

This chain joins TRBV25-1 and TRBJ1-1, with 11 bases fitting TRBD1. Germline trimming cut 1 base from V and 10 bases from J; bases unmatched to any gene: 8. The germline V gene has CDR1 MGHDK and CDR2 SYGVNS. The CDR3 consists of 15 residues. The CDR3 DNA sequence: TGTGCCAGCAGTGAATCCGTCGGGGGACAGGGGGTAGCTTTCTTT. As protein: CASSESVGGQGVAFF. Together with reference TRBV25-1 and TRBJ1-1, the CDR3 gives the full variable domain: EADIYQTPRYLVIGTGKKITLECSQTMGHDKMYWYQQDPGMELHLIHYSYGVNSTEKGDLSSESTVSRIRTEHFPLTLESARPSHTSQYLCASSESVGGQGVAFFGQGTRLTVV.

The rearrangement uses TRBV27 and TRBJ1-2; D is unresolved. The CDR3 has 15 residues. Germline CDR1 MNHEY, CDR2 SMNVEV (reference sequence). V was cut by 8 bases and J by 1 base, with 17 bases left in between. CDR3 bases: TGTGCCAGCCTCCAAAGGCCAGGACTTAACTATGGCTACACCTTC. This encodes CASLQRPGLNYGYTF.

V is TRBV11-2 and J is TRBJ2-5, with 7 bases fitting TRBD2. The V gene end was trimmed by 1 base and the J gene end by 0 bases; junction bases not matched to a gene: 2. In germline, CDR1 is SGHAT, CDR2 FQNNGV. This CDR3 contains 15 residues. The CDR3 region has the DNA TGTGCCAGCAGCTTAGGAGCGGGGTACCAAGAGACCCAGTACTTC. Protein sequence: CASSLGAGYQETQYF.

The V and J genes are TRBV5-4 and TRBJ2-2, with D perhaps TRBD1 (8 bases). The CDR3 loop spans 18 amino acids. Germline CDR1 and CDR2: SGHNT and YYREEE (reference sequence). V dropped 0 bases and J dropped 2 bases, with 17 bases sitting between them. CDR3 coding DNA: TGTGCCAGCAGCTTGGCGGGAGGAGGACAGGGTAACACCGGGGAGCTGTTTTTT. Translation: CASSLAGGGQGNTGELFF.

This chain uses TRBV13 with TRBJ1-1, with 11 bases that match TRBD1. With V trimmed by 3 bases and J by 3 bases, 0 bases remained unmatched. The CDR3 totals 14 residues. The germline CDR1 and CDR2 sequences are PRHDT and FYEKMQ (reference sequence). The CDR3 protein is CASSLGQGDTEAFF. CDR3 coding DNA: TGTGCCAGCAGCTTGGGACAGGGGGACACTGAAGCTTTCTTT.

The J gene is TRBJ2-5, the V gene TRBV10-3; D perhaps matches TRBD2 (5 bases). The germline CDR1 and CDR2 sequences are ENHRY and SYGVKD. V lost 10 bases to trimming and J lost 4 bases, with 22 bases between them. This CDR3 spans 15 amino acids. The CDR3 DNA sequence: TGTGCCACAGCGGTCGGGCAGGATAATAGAGAGACCCAGTACTTC. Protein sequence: CATAVGQDNRETQYF.

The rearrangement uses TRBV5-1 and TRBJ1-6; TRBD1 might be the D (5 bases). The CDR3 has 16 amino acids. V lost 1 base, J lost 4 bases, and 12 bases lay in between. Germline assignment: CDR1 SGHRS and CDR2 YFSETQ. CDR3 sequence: CASSLSGGTYNSPLHF. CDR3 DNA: TGCGCCAGCAGCTTGTCGGGGGGGACTTATAATTCACCCCTCCACTTT.